Below, one T cell receptor beta chain is given with its context. This CDR3 comprises 14 residues. The V end lost 4 bases, the J end lost 2 bases, and 12 bases lay between the germline ends. Germline V gene lookup returns CDR1 MNHNY and CDR2 SVGAGI (reference sequence). The data originate from a study of early T cells in non-severe SARS-CoV-2 infection. MiXCR, run by TCRdb on the 5' RACE reads, gives a single entry per CDR3 protein. The sample contains more than 35,000 distinct CDR3 sequences, 4.6% of which appear only once. The sample consisted of whole blood. This clonotype was obtained from an adult who was a healthcare worker with PCR-confirmed SARS-CoV-2 infection or an uninfected control (not recorded which). The chain has TRBV6-6 and TRBJ2-7; D ambiguous. CDR3 in amino acids: CASSWLDGTYEQYF. CDR3 nucleotides: TGTGCCAGCAGTTGGCTGGACGGAACCTACGAGCAGTACTTC.